This T cell receptor (beta chain) was found in a study of regulatory T cells in long-lasting Graves disease. Documented time point: persistent/refractory GD, antithyroid drugs over 5 years with positive TRAb. RNA extracted from PBMCs served as the sequencing template. By American Thyroid Association guidelines, Graves' disease was diagnosed in the cohort. This clonotype showed up just a few times. Sequencing libraries for TCR beta were prepared with iRepertoire HTBI primers and Arm-PCR of CDR3 regions. TCRdb used MiXCR to reprocess the multiplex PCR reads, holding one entry per CDR3 protein. The sample has some 340,000 distinct CDR3 sequences, more than 20% seen once. J was trimmed by 9 bases and V by 6 bases; bases with no gene match: 13. Germline V gene data show CDR1 as SEHNR and CDR2 as FQNEAQ (reference sequence). CDR3 size: 16 residues.

The clonotype was recovered from a woman in her forties with Graves disease. The specimen comprised peripheral blood mononuclear cells (PBMCs), sampled when the disease was refractory, from a patient treated with antithyroid drugs. The rearrangement links TRBV7-9 to TRBJ2-1; 11 nucleotides match TRBD2. CDR3 in DNA: TGTGCCAGCAGGCCTACTAGCGGGAGTAAAGTAGGTGAGCAGTTCTTC. Encoded protein: CASRPTSGSKVGEQFF.